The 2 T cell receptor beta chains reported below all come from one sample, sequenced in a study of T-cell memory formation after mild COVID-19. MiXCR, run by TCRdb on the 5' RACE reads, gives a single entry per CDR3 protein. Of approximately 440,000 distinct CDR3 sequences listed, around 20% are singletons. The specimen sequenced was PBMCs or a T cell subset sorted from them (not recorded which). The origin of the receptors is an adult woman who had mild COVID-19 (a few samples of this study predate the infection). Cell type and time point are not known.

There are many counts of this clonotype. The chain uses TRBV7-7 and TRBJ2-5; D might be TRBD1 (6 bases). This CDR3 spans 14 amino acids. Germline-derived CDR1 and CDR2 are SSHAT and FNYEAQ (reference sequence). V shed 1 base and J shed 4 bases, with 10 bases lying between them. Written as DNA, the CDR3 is TGTGCCAGCAGCTTAGGTGGCAGGGGAGAGACCCAGTACTTC. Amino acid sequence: CASSLGGRGETQYF.

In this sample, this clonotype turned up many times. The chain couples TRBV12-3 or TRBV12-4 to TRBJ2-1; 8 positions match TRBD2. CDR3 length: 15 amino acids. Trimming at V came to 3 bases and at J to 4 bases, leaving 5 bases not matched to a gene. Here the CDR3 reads CASSFSSGSYNEQFF. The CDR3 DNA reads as TGTGCCAGCAGTTTTTCAAGCGGGAGTTACAATGAGCAGTTCTTC.